The 31 T cell receptor beta chains below come from one sample, sequenced in a study of blood T cells in healthy people across ages. Using a J-beta primer mix together with a sample-barcoded 5' primer, a second PCR was run for roughly 7 to 11 cycles. TCRdb redid the calling of the 5' RACE reads with MiXCR, one entry per CDR3 protein. Of hundreds of thousands of distinct CDR3 sequences detected, 25% to 30% appear once; the ten largest clones hold 15% to 19%. Sample: blood. The receptors originated from an elderly woman in good health.

This clonotype was detected a few times. This chain uses TRBV18 with TRBJ1-3; the match to TRBD1 covers 7 bases. Germline V gives CDR1 KGHSH, CDR2 LQKENI. CDR3 length: 16 amino acids. Trimming took 3 bases from V and 2 from J; bases not matched to a gene: 7. CDR3 region: CASSPQTGMAGNTIYF. The DNA of the CDR3 is TGTGCCAGCTCACCTCAGACAGGGATGGCTGGAAACACCATATATTTT.

This clonotype was seen a few times. The chain couples TRBV30 to TRBJ2-4; D is unclear. The J call is in doubt because the DNA end fits TRBJ2-7 better. Germline V gene sequence: CDR1 GTSNPN, CDR2 SVGIG (reference sequence). The CDR3 spans 13 residues. CDR3 nucleotide sequence: TGTGCCTGGGCGTCCCTCGGCCCCTACGAGCAGTACTTC. Translating gives CAWASLGPYEQYF.

There are many counts of this clonotype. The rearrangement joins TRBV15 to TRBJ2-1; TRBD2 matches 9 bases. CDR3 length: 17 residues. After removal of 0 bases from V and 9 bases from J, the junction contained 12 bases not matched to a gene. CDR1 and CDR2 from the germline V gene are LNHNV and YYDKDF (reference sequence). The DNA for the CDR3 is TGTGCCACCAGCAGAGATGGGTGGCGGGGGGGCCATAGTGAGCAGTTCTTC. It translates to CATSRDGWRGGHSEQFF.

The chain recombines TRBV3-1 with TRBJ1-4, with unresolved D. CDR1 and CDR2 from the germline V gene are LGHDT and YNNKEL (reference sequence). There are 14 residues in the CDR3. Trimming cost V 2 bases and J 1 base, with 5 bases left between them. The CDR3 coding sequence is TGTGCCAGCAGCCAACGGCGAACTAATGAAAAACTGTTTTTT. Its translation: CASSQRRTNEKLFF.

In its sample, this clonotype was seen once. The chain employs TRBV20-1 and TRBJ2-1, with no clear D. TRBJ2-7 matches the DNA end more closely, so the J call is doubtful. Germline V gives CDR1 DFQATT, CDR2 SNEGSKA (reference sequence). The CDR3 runs 14 residues. CDR3 amino acids: CSARDPRQCNEQYF. For the CDR3, the DNA is TGCAGTGCTAGAGATCCCCGGCAGTGCAATGAGCAGTACTTC.

Ten or more counts support this clonotype. This chain connects TRBV9 to TRBJ2-1; 7 bases align to TRBD2. Germline CDR1 reads SGDLS; CDR2 reads YYNGEE. The CDR3 sequence is 17 residues long. The V gene end was trimmed by 3 bases and the J gene end by 4 bases; junction bases not matched to a gene: 13. In nucleotides, the CDR3 is TGTGCCAGCAGCGCCAATAGGGTGAGCGGGGAATACAATGAGCAGTTCTTC. Translating gives CASSANRVSGEYNEQFF.

Details on this clonotype: A much larger clone lies one base from this, so it may be a read error. The CDR3 loop reads CASSVGKGVGANILTF. The DNA of the CDR3 is TGTGCCAGCAGCGTAGGGAAGGGGGTTGGGGCCAACATCCTGACTTTC. The chain uses TRBV9 and TRBJ2-6; D possibly corresponds to TRBD1 (6 bases). The germline V gene encodes CDR1 SGDLS and CDR2 YYNGEE. This CDR3 contains 16 residues.

This clonotype has ten or more counts. This chain joins TRBV15 and TRBJ2-3; maybe TRBD2 (5 bases). V was cut by 4 bases and J by 8 bases, with 7 bases left in between. This CDR3 contains 11 residues. Germline V CDR1 and CDR2: LNHNV, YYDKDF (reference sequence). The CDR3 spells CATSTGITQYF. The CDR3 DNA is TGTGCCACCAGCACCGGGATTACGCAGTATTTT.

The sample holds a few counts of this clonotype. CDR3 sequence: CASRAQQGGGELFF. The CDR3 coding sequence is TGTGCCAGCAGGGCCCAACAGGGGGGCGGGGAGCTGTTTTTT. This chain joins TRBV6-1 and TRBJ2-2; 8 bases agree with TRBD1. V dropped 6 bases and J dropped 7; count of bases not matched to a gene: 7. CDR1 is MNHNS, CDR2 SASEGT, per germline. The CDR3 is 14 residues long.

Of note for this clonotype: One base away lies a much larger clone, so this may be a sequencing read error. The chain couples TRBV7-6 to TRBJ2-1; 7 bases are shared with TRBD1. With V trimmed by 2 bases and J by 5 bases, 6 bases remained unmatched. The germline V gene has CDR1 SGHVS and CDR2 FNYEAQ. CDR3 length: 15 amino acids. CDR3 region: CASSLRTGSNNEQFF. The CDR3 region has the DNA TGTGCCAGCAGCTTAAGGACAGGAAGCAACAATGAGCAGTTCTTC.

Points on this clonotype: A read error may account for a junction end that differs from germline. The V gene is TRBV5-1, the J gene TRBJ2-1, with 10 nucleotides matching TRBD1. CDR3 length equals 14 residues. Germline CDR1 is SGHRS and CDR2 is YFSETQ. The CDR3 region has the DNA TGCACCAGCCTCCGGACAGGGGGATCGAATGAGCAGTTCTTC. Its protein is CTSLRTGGSNEQFF.

This chain uses TRBV9 with TRBJ2-3; 11 bases match TRBD2. The CDR3 sequence is 18 residues long. Per germline, CDR1 SGDLS and CDR2 YYNGEE. The J segment lost 0 bases and the V segment lost 2 bases, leaving 8 bases of the junction unmatched. The DNA for the CDR3 is TGTGCCAGCAGCGTTACTAGCGGGGGCCGACGTAGCACAGATACGCAGTATTTT. Amino acids: CASSVTSGGRRSTDTQYF.

The chain uses TRBV20-1 and TRBJ2-3; 16 nucleotides align to TRBD2. The CDR3 is made up of 18 amino acids. V lost 0 bases and J lost 4; bases outside the gene matches: 7. Per the germline V gene, CDR1 is DFQATT and CDR2 is SNEGSKA (reference sequence). CDR3 in amino acids: CSAREPGLAGGQADTQYF. The CDR3 nucleotides read TGCAGTGCTAGAGAGCCGGGACTAGCGGGAGGGCAGGCAGATACGCAGTATTTT.

Concerning this clonotype itself: The junction departs from the called germline gene at one end, perhaps through a read error. The chain combines TRBV13 with TRBJ1-6; a possible D gene is TRBD1 (6 bases). Germline V CDR1 and CDR2: PRHDT, FYEKMQ (reference sequence). There are 14 residues in the CDR3. CDR3 protein: CASRSGTRNSPRHF. The CDR3 DNA sequence: TGTGCCAGCAGATCCGGGACAAGGAATTCACCCCGCCACTTT.

The chain couples TRBV7-6 to TRBJ1-1; D perhaps matches TRBD1 (6 bases). This CDR3 is built from 14 residues. Trimming removed 0 bases at V and 5 bases at J, with 10 bases between. Germline assignment: CDR1 SGHVS and CDR2 FNYEAQ. The CDR3 protein is CASSLAAGQTEAFF. CDR3 nucleotides: TGTGCCAGCAGCTTAGCCGCAGGACAGACTGAAGCTTTCTTT.

This clonotype was detected many times. The chain links TRBV12-3 or TRBV12-4 to TRBJ1-3; D may be TRBD1 (5 bases). The V end was cut by 8 bases, the J end by 0 bases, with 8 bases between. CDR3 length: 13 amino acids. This CDR3 reads CASQDSSGNTIYF. DNA for the CDR3: TGTGCCAGCCAAGACAGCTCTGGAAACACCATATATTTT.

This clonotype was counted ten times or more. The CDR3 here is CASSVSGGRPPGANVLTF. The DNA for the CDR3 is TGTGCCAGCAGCGTCTCAGGGGGCCGCCCGCCTGGGGCCAACGTCCTGACTTTC. V gene TRBV7-9 combines with J gene TRBJ2-6; 8 bases map to TRBD1. Unmatched junction bases numbered 11, after V lost 5 bases and J lost 2 bases. CDR1 is SEHNR and CDR2 is FQNEAQ in the germline V gene (reference sequence). This CDR3 spans 18 amino acids.

This clonotype occurred many times. The chain employs TRBV6-1 and TRBJ2-7; D is unclear. The CDR3 has 12 residues. Trimming stripped 10 bases from V and 7 bases from J, with 17 bases between. Germline V gives CDR1 MNHNS, CDR2 SASEGT. The CDR3 region has the DNA TGTGCCATTAGACCAGACATGGGAGAGCAGTACTTC. Protein: CAIRPDMGEQYF.

The sample holds many counts of this clonotype. The chain uses TRBV20-1 and TRBJ1-2; 8 bases are a match to TRBD1. The V gene's germline CDR1 is DFQATT and CDR2 SNEGSKA (reference sequence). This CDR3 has 15 residues. J was trimmed by 2 bases and V by 5 bases; bases with no gene match: 10. CDR3 nucleotides: TGCAGTGCTTTATACAGGGGGAACCTCAACTATGGCTACACCTTC. Translating it yields CSALYRGNLNYGYTF.

This clonotype was detected a few times. The gene calls are TRBV6-2 or TRBV6-3 and TRBJ2-4; 12 bases line up with TRBD1. V lost 10 bases to trimming and J lost 0 bases; unmatched junction nucleotides: 13. Germline V gene sequence: CDR1 MNHEY, CDR2 SVGEGT. The CDR3 has 18 residues. CDR3 nucleotides: TGTGCCACGGGCGACAGGGACAGGGGGCGCCTAGCCAAAAACATTCAGTACTTC. Its protein is CATGDRDRGRLAKNIQYF.

There are many counts of this clonotype. The rearrangement links TRBV4-2 to TRBJ1-2; TRBD1 is a possible D gene (6 bases). V was shortened by 4 bases and J by 13 bases, with 16 bases between the two germline ends. CDR1 is LGHNA, CDR2 YNFKEQ, per germline. The CDR3 length is 12 residues. Here the CDR3 DNA reads TGTGCCAGCAGCCCGGGAGGGGGTCATAGCACCTTC. This encodes CASSPGGGHSTF.

On this clonotype: One end of the junction is discordant with germline, which a read error may explain. J is TRBJ2-7 and V is TRBV7-2; 8 positions match TRBD1. The better agreement between TRBJ2-5 and the DNA end casts doubt on the J call. CDR1 is SGHTA and CDR2 is FQGNSA in the germline V gene. There are 14 residues in the CDR3. CDR3 in amino acids: CASSVAQGAETQYF. The CDR3 DNA reads TGTGCCAGCAGCGTAGCGCAGGGGGCGGAGACCCAGTACTTC.

In this sample, this clonotype turned up a few times. This may arise from a read error, as a much more abundant clone is one base away. The chain uses TRBV20-1 and TRBJ2-7, with TRBD1 matching 10 bases. Gene TRBJ2-5 matches the end of the DNA better, so the J call may be wrong. Germline assignment: CDR1 DFQATT and CDR2 SNEGSKA (reference sequence). This CDR3 has 14 amino acids. CDR3 sequence reads: CSATWTGGSETQYF. The CDR3, as DNA: TGCAGTGCTACCTGGACAGGGGGAAGTGAGACCCAGTACTTC.

This clonotype was picked up many times. The V gene is TRBV5-1, the J gene TRBJ2-3, with D possibly being TRBD2 (6 bases). The germline V gene has CDR1 SGHRS and CDR2 YFSETQ. Trimming stripped 0 bases from V and 4 bases from J, with 12 bases between. This CDR3 comprises 15 residues. CDR3 DNA sequence: TGCGCCAGCAGCTTGGGGGTGGGGACTTCAGATACGCAGTATTTT. Translation gives CASSLGVGTSDTQYF.

There are many counts of this clonotype. This chain joins TRBV4-1 and TRBJ1-1, with D possibly matching TRBD1 (5 bases). The CDR3 has 15 residues. V was shortened by 0 bases and J by 0 bases, with 8 bases between the two germline ends. Germline V gene lookup returns CDR1 MGHRA and CDR2 YSYEKL. The CDR3 DNA follows: TGCGCCAGCAGCCAAGAGGCGGGGGTGAACACTGAAGCTTTCTTT. Protein sequence: CASSQEAGVNTEAFF.

The chain recombines TRBV20-1 with TRBJ1-4, with D unresolved. The CDR3 runs to 13 residues. The V gene's germline CDR1 is DFQATT and CDR2 SNEGSKA (reference sequence). V was cut by 5 bases and J by 5 bases, with 12 bases left in between. The CDR3 nucleotides are TGCAGTGCTCCCACCCAGGCCAATGAAAAACTGTTTTTT. Translated, it gives CSAPTQANEKLFF.

This clonotype was recorded at least ten times. V gene TRBV6-5 combines with J gene TRBJ1-2, with 9 bases identical to TRBD1. V lost 5 bases and J lost 7; bases outside the gene matches: 8. This CDR3 is 14 amino acids long. In germline, CDR1 is MNHEY, CDR2 SVGAGI. The CDR3 protein is CASSKGQGGSGYTF. As DNA, the CDR3 is TGTGCCAGCAGTAAGGGACAGGGTGGTAGTGGCTACACCTTC.

This clonotype appeared many times. This clone may be a read error of a much larger clone one base away. The chain couples TRBV19 to TRBJ2-1, with 9 nucleotides matching TRBD1. The J call is doubtful: the DNA matches TRBJ2-7 better. CDR1 LNHDA and CDR2 SQIVND come from the germline V gene (reference sequence). This CDR3 has 15 residues. CDR3 DNA: TGTGCCAGCAGCCCCGACAGGGGGTCCTACAATGAGCAGTACTTC. It codes for CASSPDRGSYNEQYF.

This clonotype appeared many times. The chain carries TRBV20-1 and TRBJ2-5, with 9 bases aligning to TRBD2. Germline CDR1 DFQATT, CDR2 SNEGSKA (reference sequence). Unmatched junction bases numbered 15, after V lost 6 bases and J lost 4 bases. The CDR3 length is 16 residues. CDR3 nucleotides: TGCAGTGCACCCCCCTATGGCGGGGGGGCGTTAGAGACCCAGTACTTC. Protein: CSAPPYGGGALETQYF.

This clonotype was seen ten or more times. The chain joins TRBV12-3 or TRBV12-4 to TRBJ2-3; D call uncertain. The CDR3 has 12 residues. V dropped 4 bases and J dropped 3 bases, with 5 bases sitting between them. The DNA for the CDR3 is TGTGCCAGCAGTTATCCGACAGATACGCAGTATTTT. It is translated as CASSYPTDTQYF.

This clonotype was seen ten or more times. The V and J genes are TRBV7-9 and TRBJ2-7; D is tentatively TRBD1 or TRBD2 (5 bases each). The V and J ends lost 5 bases and 4 bases respectively, with 9 bases between them. This CDR3 region has 12 residues. Germline V CDR1 and CDR2: SEHNR, FQNEAQ (reference sequence). The CDR3 region is CASSTGLYEQYF. The CDR3, as DNA: TGTGCCAGCAGCACGGGGCTGTACGAGCAGTACTTC. Full variable domain (outside the CDR3, taken from reference TRBV7-9 and TRBJ2-7): DTGVSQNPRHKITKRGQNVTFRCDPISEHNRLYWYRQTLGQGPEFLTYFQNEAQLEKSRLLSDRFSAERPKGSFSTLEIQRTEQGDSAMYLCASSTGLYEQYFGPGTRLTVT.